These 22 T cell receptor beta chains share one sample of origin, sequenced in a study of early T cells in non-severe SARS-CoV-2 infection. MiXCR was run by TCRdb on the 5' RACE reads, yielding one entry per CDR3 protein. The data hold tens of thousands of distinct CDR3 sequences, with 13% observed a single time. Sequencing used whole blood. These receptors all come from an adult who was a healthcare worker with PCR-confirmed SARS-CoV-2 infection or an uninfected control (not recorded which).

This clonotype was seen a few times. This chain connects TRBV19 to TRBJ1-5; 9 bases fit TRBD1. The germline gives CDR1 LNHDA, CDR2 SQIVND (reference sequence). Unmatched junction bases numbered 5, after V lost 3 bases and J lost 2 bases. This CDR3 has 16 residues. CDR3 nucleotides: TGTGCCAGTAGTATGGTACAGGGGGCTGGCAATCAGCCCCAGCATTTT. It yields the protein CASSMVQGAGNQPQHF. The variable domain in full, with the rest retrieved from reference TRBV19 and TRBJ1-5, is DGGITQSPKYLFRKEGQNVTLSCEQNLNHDAMYWYRQDPGQGLRLIYYSQIVNDFQKGDIAEGYSVSREKKESFPLTVTSAQKNPTAFYLCASSMVQGAGNQPQHFGDGTRLSIL.

This clonotype has a count of ten or more. The chain combines TRBV12-3 or TRBV12-4 with TRBJ2-1; TRBD1 matches at 9 bases. J lost 6 bases, V lost 4 bases, and 4 bases had no gene match. The CDR3 sequence is 14 residues long. CDR3 sequence reads: CASSWGTGSNEQFF. CDR3 nucleotide sequence: TGTGCCAGCAGTTGGGGGACAGGGAGCAATGAGCAGTTCTTC.

This clonotype was seen a handful of times. The chain couples TRBV7-2 to TRBJ2-2; the D gene is possibly TRBD2 (5 bases). Deletions cut 2 bases from V and 2 bases from J, with 15 bases between. Germline lookup yields CDR1 SGHTA and CDR2 FQGNSA. The length of the CDR3 is 17 residues. CDR3 region: CASSLTPSLSNTGELFF. For the CDR3, the DNA is TGTGCCAGCAGCTTAACCCCTAGCCTATCTAACACCGGGGAGCTGTTTTTT.

In its sample, this clonotype was seen many times. This rearrangement joins TRBV12-3 or TRBV12-4 to TRBJ2-1, with 11 bases identical to TRBD2. Trimming cost V 5 bases and J 0 bases; bases outside gene matches: 3. This CDR3 has 16 amino acids. Here the CDR3 reads CASSPSGRTSYNEQFF. The CDR3 coding sequence is TGTGCCAGCAGTCCTAGCGGGAGGACCTCCTACAATGAGCAGTTCTTC.

This clonotype turned up a few times. V gene TRBV5-5 combines with J gene TRBJ1-4; D remains unclear. Germline loops: CDR1 SGHKS, CDR2 YYEKEE (reference sequence). V dropped 0 bases and J dropped 2 bases, with 8 bases sitting between them. The CDR3 contains 15 residues. CDR3 DNA: TGTGCCAGCAGCTTGGGCTCAGCTACTAATGAAAAACTGTTTTTT. Its protein is CASSLGSATNEKLFF.

This clonotype showed up just a few times. The chain couples TRBV24-1 to TRBJ2-1; D possibly matches TRBD1 or TRBD2 (5 bases each). V was cut by 2 bases and J by 0 bases, with 10 bases left in between. Germline lookup yields CDR1 KGHDR and CDR2 SFDVKD. The CDR3 has 16 amino acids. The CDR3 protein is CATSDSGTDSYNEQFF. The DNA for the CDR3 is TGTGCCACCAGTGATTCCGGGACGGACTCCTACAATGAGCAGTTCTTC.

This clonotype has at least ten counts. The genes are TRBV27 and TRBJ2-2, with D unclear. Trimming pared 6 bases from V and 7 bases from J, leaving 12 bases between. The germline CDR1 and CDR2 sequences are MNHEY and SMNVEV (reference sequence). The CDR3 spans 13 residues. Here the CDR3 DNA reads TGTGCCAGCAGGGGGAAATTGGGCGGGGAGCTGTTTTTT. This translates into CASRGKLGGELFF.

Ten or more counts support this clonotype. This chain joins TRBV5-1 and TRBJ2-7, with a tentative D call TRBD2 (5 bases). Trimming stripped 0 bases from V and 0 bases from J, with 7 bases between. The germline CDR1 and CDR2 sequences are SGHRS and YFSETQ. The CDR3 is 14 amino acids. In DNA, the CDR3 is TGCGCCAGCAGCTTGGCCGGGGACTCCTACGAGCAGTACTTC. Encoded protein: CASSLAGDSYEQYF.

In its sample, this clonotype was seen a few times. This rearrangement joins TRBV29-1 to TRBJ2-3; 16 positions agree with TRBD2. V shed 7 bases and J 5 bases; nucleotides not matched to a gene: 9. In germline, CDR1 is SQVTM, CDR2 ANQGSEA. The CDR3 runs to 16 residues. The CDR3, as DNA: TGCAGCGCTGACTCGGGACTAGCGGGGGGGAGAGATACGCAGTATTTT. As protein: CSADSGLAGGRDTQYF.

The chain is built from TRBV7-9 and TRBJ2-5; the D is unclear. V was shortened by 8 bases and J by 5 bases, with 9 bases between the two germline ends. The length of the CDR3 is 11 residues. Per germline, CDR1 SEHNR and CDR2 FQNEAQ (reference sequence). CDR3 residues: CASPAGETQYF. CDR3 nucleotides: TGTGCCAGCCCTGCTGGCGAGACCCAGTACTTC. Using reference TRBV7-9 and TRBJ2-5 for the parts outside the CDR3, the full variable domain is DTGVSQNPRHKITKRGQNVTFRCDPISEHNRLYWYRQTLGQGPEFLTYFQNEAQLEKSRLLSDRFSAERPKGSFSTLEIQRTEQGDSAMYLCASPAGETQYFGPGTRLLVL.

This clonotype has a handful of counts. The rearrangement joins TRBV7-9 to TRBJ2-1, with D perhaps TRBD1 (6 bases). Trimming removed 1 base at V and 6 bases at J, with 16 bases between. CDR3 length equals 16 residues. In germline, CDR1 is SEHNR, CDR2 FQNEAQ (reference sequence). CDR3 protein: CASSLGAWGLGNEQFF. The CDR3 nucleotides read TGTGCCAGCAGCTTAGGAGCCTGGGGGCTAGGCAATGAGCAGTTCTTC.

The V gene is TRBV6-1, the J gene TRBJ1-1; 7 nucleotides align to TRBD1. Germline CDR1 MNHNS, CDR2 SASEGT. V lost 7 bases to trimming and J lost 0 bases; unmatched junction nucleotides: 5. The CDR3 consists of 14 residues. CDR3: CASTQDRMNTEAFF. In DNA, the CDR3 is TGTGCCAGCACCCAGGACAGGATGAACACTGAAGCTTTCTTT.

The chain couples TRBV7-6 to TRBJ1-1; D is unclear. In germline, CDR1 is SGHVS, CDR2 FNYEAQ. V lost 8 bases to trimming and J lost 5 bases, with 12 bases between them. The CDR3 spans 12 residues. The CDR3 DNA reads as TGTGCCAGCGGCAGGACCTATACTGAAGCTTTCTTT. Encoded protein: CASGRTYTEAFF. The variable domain in full, with the rest retrieved from reference TRBV7-6 and TRBJ1-1, is GAGVSQSPRYKVTKRGQDVALRCDPISGHVSLYWYRQALGQGPEFLTYFNYEAQQDKSGLPNDRFSAERPEGSISTLTIQRTEQRDSAMYRCASGRTYTEAFFGQGTRLTVV.

This clonotype came up many times. The genes are TRBV28 and TRBJ2-1; no definite D call. The CDR3 covers 13 residues. Per germline, CDR1 MDHEN and CDR2 SYDVKM. Trimming took 3 bases from V and 7 from J, leaving 10 bases between them. CDR3 protein: CASSLYGPNEQFF. Here the CDR3 DNA reads TGTGCCAGCAGTTTGTACGGGCCTAATGAGCAGTTCTTC.

CDR3 loop: CATRKARPDTQYF. DNA for the CDR3: TGTGCCACCAGAAAGGCTAGACCAGATACGCAGTATTTT. The chain is built from TRBV15 and TRBJ2-3; D remains ambiguous. Germline V gene data show CDR1 as LNHNV and CDR2 as YYDKDF (reference sequence). This CDR3 is built from 13 residues. Trimming left V 6 bases short and J 4 bases short, with 11 bases between. Using reference TRBV15 and TRBJ2-3 for the parts outside the CDR3, the full variable domain is DAMVIQNPRYQVTQFGKPVTLSCSQTLNHNVMYWYQQKSSQAPKLLFHYYDKDFNNEADTPDNFQSRRPNTSFCFLDIRSPGLGDTAMYLCATRKARPDTQYFGPGTRLTVL.

This clonotype came up many times. The chain uses TRBV20-1 and TRBJ2-5; possible D gene TRBD1, 6 bases. The germline CDR1 and CDR2 sequences are DFQATT and SNEGSKA (reference sequence). This CDR3 spans 12 amino acids. Trimming cost V 5 bases and J 5 bases, with 12 bases left between them. The CDR3 here is CSAGRQAETQYF. CDR3 nucleotide sequence: TGCAGTGCTGGTCGACAGGCGGAGACCCAGTACTTC.

This clonotype was seen at least ten times. The chain couples TRBV5-1 to TRBJ2-5, with TRBD2 matching over 10 bases. The length of the CDR3 is 16 residues. CDR1 and CDR2 from the germline V gene are SGHRS and YFSETQ. V shed 2 bases, J shed 4 bases, and the junction held 8 bases outside the gene matches. The CDR3 nucleotides are TGCGCCAGCAGCTTAATCGGAGCGGGGGGGCCAGAGACCCAGTACTTC. Translated: CASSLIGAGGPETQYF.

A few counts support this clonotype. The chain combines TRBV30 with TRBJ2-1; the D gene is possibly TRBD1 (6 bases). The CDR3 loop spans 13 amino acids. V lost 2 bases and J 5 bases, leaving 10 bases between the germline ends. Germline values: CDR1 GTSNPN, CDR2 SVGIG (reference sequence). In nucleotides, the CDR3 is TGTGCCTGGAGTCGAGACAGGCACAATGAGCAGTTCTTC. As protein: CAWSRDRHNEQFF.

V and J are TRBV27 and TRBJ2-7; D might be TRBD2 (7 bases). With 4 bases removed from V and 3 bases from J, the gap between germline ends came to 25 bases. Per the germline V gene, CDR1 is MNHEY and CDR2 is SMNVEV (reference sequence). This CDR3 spans 18 amino acids. In DNA, the CDR3 is TGTGCCAGCAGTTCCAAAGGACTAGTGGGGGGGCGAGGCTACGAGCAGTACTTC. It translates to CASSSKGLVGGRGYEQYF.

The V gene is TRBV2, the J gene TRBJ2-7; D is undetermined. This CDR3 is 13 amino acids long. V was trimmed by 3 bases and J by 3 bases, leaving 9 bases between them. Germline CDR1 is SNHLY and CDR2 is FYNNEI. CDR3 DNA sequence: TGTGCCAGCAGTGAGTCGGTCGGCTACGAGCAGTACTTC. Protein product: CASSESVGYEQYF.

The sample holds a few counts of this clonotype. The rearrangement uses TRBV3-1 and TRBJ1-1; D gene ambiguous. V was shortened by 1 base and J by 11 bases, with 14 bases between the two germline ends. The CDR3 has 13 amino acids. Germline CDR1 LGHDT, CDR2 YNNKEL (reference sequence). The CDR3 reads CASSQGVNSWAFF. The CDR3, as DNA: TGTGCCAGCAGCCAAGGGGTTAACAGTTGGGCTTTCTTT.

V usage is TRBV6-2 or TRBV6-3 and J usage is TRBJ2-7; D gene uncertain. Germline CDR1 MNHEY, CDR2 SVGEGT. The CDR3 is made up of 12 amino acids. V was trimmed by 11 bases and J by 1 base, leaving 12 bases between them. DNA for the CDR3: TGTGCCGTGGGGAATGAGTCCTACGAGCAGTACTTC. Translated: CAVGNESYEQYF.